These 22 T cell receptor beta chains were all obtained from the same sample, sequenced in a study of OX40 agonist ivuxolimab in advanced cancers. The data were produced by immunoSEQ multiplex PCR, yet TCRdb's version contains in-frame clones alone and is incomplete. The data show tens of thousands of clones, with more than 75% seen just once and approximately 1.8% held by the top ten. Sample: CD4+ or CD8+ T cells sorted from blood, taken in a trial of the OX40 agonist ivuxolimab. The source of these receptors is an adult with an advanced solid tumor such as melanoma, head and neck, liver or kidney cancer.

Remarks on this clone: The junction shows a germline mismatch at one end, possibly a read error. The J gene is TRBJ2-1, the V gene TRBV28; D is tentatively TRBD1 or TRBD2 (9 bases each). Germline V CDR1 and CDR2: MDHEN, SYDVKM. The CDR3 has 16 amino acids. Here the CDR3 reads CASRGVGTGPLAGHVF. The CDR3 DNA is TGTGCCAGCAGGGGGGTAGGGACAGGGCCGCTAGCGGGACACGTCTTC.

CDR3 sequence (DNA): TGTGCCAGCAGCAAGGGGACTAGCGGAACCACAGATACGCAGTATTTT. Translation: CASSKGTSGTTDTQYF. V and J are TRBV7-2 and TRBJ2-3; 11 bases match TRBD2. V lost 5 bases to trimming and J lost 2 bases; unmatched junction nucleotides: 6. The CDR3 is made up of 16 amino acids. CDR1 and CDR2 from the germline V gene are SGHTA and FQGNSA.

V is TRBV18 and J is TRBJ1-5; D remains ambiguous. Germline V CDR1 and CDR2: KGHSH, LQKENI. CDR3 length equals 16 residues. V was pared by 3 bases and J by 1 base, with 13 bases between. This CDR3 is CASSPQMGSSNQPQHF. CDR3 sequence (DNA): TGTGCCAGCTCACCCCAGATGGGGTCAAGCAATCAGCCCCAGCATTTT.

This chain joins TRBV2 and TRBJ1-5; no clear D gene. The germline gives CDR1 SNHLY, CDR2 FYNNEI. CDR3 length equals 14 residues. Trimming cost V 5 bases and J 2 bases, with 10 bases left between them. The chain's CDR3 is CASSSGNGNQPQHF. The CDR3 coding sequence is TGTGCCAGCAGTTCGGGGAACGGCAATCAGCCCCAGCATTTT.

The CDR3: CASSEADRLPEAFF. DNA for the CDR3: TGCGCCAGCAGTGAGGCGGACAGGCTCCCTGAAGCTTTCTTT. The chain couples TRBV10-2 to TRBJ1-1; 7 nucleotides agree with TRBD1. The CDR3 has 14 amino acids. V shed 2 bases and J 6 bases; nucleotides not matched to a gene: 6. From germline, CDR1 is WSHSY and CDR2 SAAADI.

CDR3 amino acids: CASSGTGYEQYV. The CDR3 region has the DNA TGTGCCAGCAGCGGGACTGGCTACGAGCAGTACGTC. The chain couples TRBV2 to TRBJ2-7; tentatively, D is TRBD2 (6 bases). V was shortened by 6 bases and J by 3 bases, with 9 bases between the two germline ends. Germline V gene sequence: CDR1 SNHLY, CDR2 FYNNEI. The length of the CDR3 is 12 residues.

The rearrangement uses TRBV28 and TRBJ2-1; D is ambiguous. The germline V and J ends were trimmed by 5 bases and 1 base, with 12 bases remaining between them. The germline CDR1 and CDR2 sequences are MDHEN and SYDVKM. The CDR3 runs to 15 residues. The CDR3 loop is CASSARVRSYNEQFF. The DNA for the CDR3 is TGTGCCAGCAGTGCACGGGTGCGGTCCTACAATGAGCAGTTCTTC. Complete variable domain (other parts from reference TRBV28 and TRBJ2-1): DVKVTQSSRYLVKRTGEKVFLECVQDMDHENMFWYRQDPGLGLRLIYFSYDVKMKEKGDIPEGYSVSREKKERFSLILESASTNQTSMYLCASSARVRSYNEQFFGPGTRLTVL.

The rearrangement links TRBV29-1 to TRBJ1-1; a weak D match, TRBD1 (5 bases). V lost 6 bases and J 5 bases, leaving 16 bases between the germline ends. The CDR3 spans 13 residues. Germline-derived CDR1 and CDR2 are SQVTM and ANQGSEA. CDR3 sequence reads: CSVRQGYSTEAFF. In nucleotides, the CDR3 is TGCAGCGTGAGGCAGGGATATAGTACTGAAGCTTTCTTT.

CDR3 nucleotide sequence: TGTGCCAGCAGTCTGGGCCAGGGGGCCACGTCTGGTGGCTACACCTTC. Translating it yields CASSLGQGATSGGYTF. The gene calls are TRBV28 and TRBJ1-2, with TRBD1 matching over 8 bases. CDR1 MDHEN and CDR2 SYDVKM come from the germline V gene. CDR3 size: 16 residues. The J segment lost 7 bases and the V segment lost 5 bases, leaving 15 bases of the junction unmatched.

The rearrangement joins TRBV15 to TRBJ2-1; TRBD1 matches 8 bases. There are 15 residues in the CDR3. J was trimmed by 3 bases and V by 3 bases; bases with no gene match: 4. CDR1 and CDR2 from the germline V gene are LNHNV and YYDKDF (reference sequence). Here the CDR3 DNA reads TGTGCCACCAGCAGGGGTGACAGGGGCTACAATGAGCAGTTCTTC. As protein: CATSRGDRGYNEQFF.

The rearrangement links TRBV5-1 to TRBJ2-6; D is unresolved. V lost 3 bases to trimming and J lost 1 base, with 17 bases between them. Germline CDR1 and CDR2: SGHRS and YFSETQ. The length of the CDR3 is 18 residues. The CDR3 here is CASSSGLDLRSGANVLTF. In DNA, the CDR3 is TGCGCCAGCAGCTCGGGTCTAGACCTCCGGTCTGGGGCCAACGTCCTGACTTTC.

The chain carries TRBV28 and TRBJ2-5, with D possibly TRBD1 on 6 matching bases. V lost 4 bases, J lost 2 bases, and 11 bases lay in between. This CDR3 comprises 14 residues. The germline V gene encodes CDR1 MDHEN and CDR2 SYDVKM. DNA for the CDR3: TGTGCCAGCAGTTCACAGGGAAAACAAGAGACCCAGTACTTC. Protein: CASSSQGKQETQYF.

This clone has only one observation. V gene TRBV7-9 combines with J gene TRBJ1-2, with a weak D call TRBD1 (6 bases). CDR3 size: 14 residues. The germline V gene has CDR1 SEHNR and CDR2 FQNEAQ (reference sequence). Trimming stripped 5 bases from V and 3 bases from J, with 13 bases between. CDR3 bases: TGTGCCAGCAGCATCAACAGGGACGACTATGGCTACACCTTC. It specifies CASSINRDDYGYTF.

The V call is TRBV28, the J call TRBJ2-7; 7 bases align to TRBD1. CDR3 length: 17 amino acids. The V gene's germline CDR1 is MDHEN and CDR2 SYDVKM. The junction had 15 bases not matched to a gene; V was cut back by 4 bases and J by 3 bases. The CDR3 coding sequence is TGTGCCAGCAGTTCGCGGACAGGACTTGCCAGACACTACGAGCAGTACGTC. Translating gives CASSSRTGLARHYEQYV.

CDR3 in DNA: TGCGCCAGCAGCTTGGTTGGATCCAATGAAAAACTGTTTTTT. This codes for CASSLVGSNEKLFF. J is TRBJ1-4 and V is TRBV5-1; D not certain. This CDR3 has 14 amino acids. Germline V gene lookup returns CDR1 SGHRS and CDR2 YFSETQ. With 0 bases removed from V and 5 bases from J, the gap between germline ends came to 8 bases.

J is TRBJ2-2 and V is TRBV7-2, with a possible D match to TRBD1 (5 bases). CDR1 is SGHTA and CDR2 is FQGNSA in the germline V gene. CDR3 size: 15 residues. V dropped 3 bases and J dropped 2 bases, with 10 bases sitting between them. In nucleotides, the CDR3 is TGTGCCAGCAGCTTCCCAGGGCGAAACACCGGGGAGCTGTTTTTT. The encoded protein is CASSFPGRNTGELFF.

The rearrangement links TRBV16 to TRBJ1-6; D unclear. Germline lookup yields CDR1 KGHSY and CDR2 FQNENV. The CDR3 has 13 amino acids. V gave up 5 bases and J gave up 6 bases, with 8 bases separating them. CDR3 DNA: TGTGCCAGCAGCATTCAGACTAATTCACCCCTCCACTTT. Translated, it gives CASSIQTNSPLHF.

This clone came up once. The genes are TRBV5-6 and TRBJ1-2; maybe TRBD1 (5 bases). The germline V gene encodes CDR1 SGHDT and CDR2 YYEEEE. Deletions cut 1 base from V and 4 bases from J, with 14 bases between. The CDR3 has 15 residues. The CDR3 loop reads CASSLYSTEIYGYTF. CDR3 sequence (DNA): TGTGCCAGCAGCTTGTATTCGACAGAAATCTATGGCTACACCTTC.

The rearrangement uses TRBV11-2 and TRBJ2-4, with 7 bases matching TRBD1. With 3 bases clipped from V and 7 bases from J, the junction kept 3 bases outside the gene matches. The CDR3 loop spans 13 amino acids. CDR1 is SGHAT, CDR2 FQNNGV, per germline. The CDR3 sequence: CASSLGQNNIQYF. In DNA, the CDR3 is TGTGCCAGCAGCTTGGGACAGAATAACATTCAGTACTTC.

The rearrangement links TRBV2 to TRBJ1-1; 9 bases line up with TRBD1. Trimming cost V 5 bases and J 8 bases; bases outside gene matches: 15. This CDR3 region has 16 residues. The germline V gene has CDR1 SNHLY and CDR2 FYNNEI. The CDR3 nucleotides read TGTGCCAGCAGTCCTTTTGGGGGACAGGGATTTGGGGAAGCTTTCTTT. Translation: CASSPFGGQGFGEAFF.

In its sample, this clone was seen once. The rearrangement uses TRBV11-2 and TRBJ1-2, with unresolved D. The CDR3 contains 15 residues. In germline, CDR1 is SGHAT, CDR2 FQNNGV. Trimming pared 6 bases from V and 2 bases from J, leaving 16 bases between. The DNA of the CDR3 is TGTGCCAGCAGTCCCCAGAGTCTTATCAACTATGGCTACACCTTC. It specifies CASSPQSLINYGYTF.

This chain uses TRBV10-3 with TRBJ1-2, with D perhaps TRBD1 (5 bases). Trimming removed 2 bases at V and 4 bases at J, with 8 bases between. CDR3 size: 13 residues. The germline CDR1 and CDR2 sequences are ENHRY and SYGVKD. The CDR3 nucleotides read TGTGCCATCAGTGAGCAGGGTGGCTATGGCTACACCTTC. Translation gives CAISEQGGYGYTF.